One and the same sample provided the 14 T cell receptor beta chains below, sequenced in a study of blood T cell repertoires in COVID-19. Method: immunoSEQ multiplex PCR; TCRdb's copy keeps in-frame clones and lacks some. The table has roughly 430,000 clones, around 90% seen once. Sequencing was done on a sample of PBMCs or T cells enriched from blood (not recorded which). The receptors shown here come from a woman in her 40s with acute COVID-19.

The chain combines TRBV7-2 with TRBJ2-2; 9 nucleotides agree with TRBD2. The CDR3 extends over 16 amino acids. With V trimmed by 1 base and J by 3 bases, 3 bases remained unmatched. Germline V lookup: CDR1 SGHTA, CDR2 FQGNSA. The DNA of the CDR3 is TGTGCCAGCAGCTTAGGTAGCGGGGGATACACCGGGGAGCTGTTTTTT. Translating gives CASSLGSGGYTGELFF. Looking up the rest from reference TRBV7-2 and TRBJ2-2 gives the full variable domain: GAGVSQSPSNKVTEKGKDVELRCDPISGHTALYWYRQSLGQGLEFLIYFQGNSAPDKSGLPSDRFSAERTGGSVSTLTIQRTQQEDSAVYLCASSLGSGGYTGELFFGEGSRLTVL.

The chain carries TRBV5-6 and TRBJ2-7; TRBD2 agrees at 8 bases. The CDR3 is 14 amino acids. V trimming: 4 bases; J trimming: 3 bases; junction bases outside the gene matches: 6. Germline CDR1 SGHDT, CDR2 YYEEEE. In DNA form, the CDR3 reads TGTGCCAGCAGCCGGGGGGGCCTGGACTACGAGCAGTACTTC. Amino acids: CASSRGGLDYEQYF.

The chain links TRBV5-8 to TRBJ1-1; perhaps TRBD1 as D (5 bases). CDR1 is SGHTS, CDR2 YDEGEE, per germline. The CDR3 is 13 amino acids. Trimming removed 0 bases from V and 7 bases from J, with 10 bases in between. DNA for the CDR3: TGTGCCAGCAGCTTGGGACAGTTCTTTGAAGCTTTCTTT. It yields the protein CASSLGQFFEAFF.

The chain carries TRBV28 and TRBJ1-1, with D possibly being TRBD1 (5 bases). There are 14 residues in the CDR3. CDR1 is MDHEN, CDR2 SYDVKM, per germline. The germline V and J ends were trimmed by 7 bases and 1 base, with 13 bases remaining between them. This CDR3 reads CASTAGEGNTEAFF. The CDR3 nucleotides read TGTGCCAGCACCGCGGGGGAGGGGAACACTGAAGCTTTCTTT.

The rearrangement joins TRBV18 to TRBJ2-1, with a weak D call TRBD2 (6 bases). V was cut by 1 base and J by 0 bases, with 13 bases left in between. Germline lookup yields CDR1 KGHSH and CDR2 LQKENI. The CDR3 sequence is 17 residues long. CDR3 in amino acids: CASSPLSRGSSYNEQFF. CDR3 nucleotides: TGTGCCAGCTCACCACTGTCCCGGGGGAGCTCCTACAATGAGCAGTTCTTC.

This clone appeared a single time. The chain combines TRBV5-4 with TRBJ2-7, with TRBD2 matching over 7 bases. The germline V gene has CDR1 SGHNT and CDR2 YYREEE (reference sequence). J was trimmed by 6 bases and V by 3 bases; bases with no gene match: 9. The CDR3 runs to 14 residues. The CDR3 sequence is CASSSPGRTSEQYF. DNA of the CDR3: TGTGCCAGCAGCTCGCCAGGACGGACTAGCGAGCAGTACTTC.

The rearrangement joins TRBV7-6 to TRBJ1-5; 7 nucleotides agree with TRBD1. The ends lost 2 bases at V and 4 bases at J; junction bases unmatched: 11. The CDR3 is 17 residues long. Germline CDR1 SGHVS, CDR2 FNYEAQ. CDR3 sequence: CASSLYAGDRDNQPQHF. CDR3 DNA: TGTGCCAGCAGCTTATACGCCGGAGACAGGGATAATCAGCCCCAGCATTTT.

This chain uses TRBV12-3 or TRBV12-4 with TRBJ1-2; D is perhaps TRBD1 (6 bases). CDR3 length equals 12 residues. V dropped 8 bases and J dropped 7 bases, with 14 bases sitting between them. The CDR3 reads CASLGARVGYTF. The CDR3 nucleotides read TGTGCCAGCTTGGGGGCGAGGGTTGGCTACACCTTC.

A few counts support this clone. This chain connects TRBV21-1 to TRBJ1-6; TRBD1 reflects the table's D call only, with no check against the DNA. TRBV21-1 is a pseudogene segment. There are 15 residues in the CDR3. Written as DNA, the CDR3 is TGTGCCAGCAGCACCCGACAGGGTCTTAATTCACCCCTCCACTTT. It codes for CASSTRQGLNSPLHF.

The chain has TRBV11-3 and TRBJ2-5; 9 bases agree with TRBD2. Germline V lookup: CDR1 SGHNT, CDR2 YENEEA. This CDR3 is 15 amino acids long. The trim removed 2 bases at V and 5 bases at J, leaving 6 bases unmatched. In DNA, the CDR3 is TGTGCCAGCAGCTTAAGCGGGGGGCCGAGCGAGACCCAGTACTTC. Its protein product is CASSLSGGPSETQYF.

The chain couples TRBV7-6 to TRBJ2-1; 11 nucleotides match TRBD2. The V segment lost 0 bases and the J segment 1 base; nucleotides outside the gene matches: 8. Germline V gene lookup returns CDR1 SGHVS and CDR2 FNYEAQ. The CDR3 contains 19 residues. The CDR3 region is CASSLARSGGARSYNEQFF. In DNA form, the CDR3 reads TGTGCCAGCAGCTTAGCGCGTAGCGGGGGGGCCAGGTCCTACAATGAGCAGTTCTTC.

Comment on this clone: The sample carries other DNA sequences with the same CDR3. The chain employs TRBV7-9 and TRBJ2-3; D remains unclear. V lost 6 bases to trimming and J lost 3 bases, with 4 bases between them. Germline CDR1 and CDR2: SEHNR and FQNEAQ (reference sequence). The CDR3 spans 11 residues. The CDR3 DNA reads TGTGCCAGCAGTTCGACAGATACGCAGTATTTT. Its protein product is CASSSTDTQYF.

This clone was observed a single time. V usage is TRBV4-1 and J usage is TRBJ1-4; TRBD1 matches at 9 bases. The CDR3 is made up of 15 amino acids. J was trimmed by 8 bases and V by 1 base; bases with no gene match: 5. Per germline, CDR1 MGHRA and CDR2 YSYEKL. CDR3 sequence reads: CASSQAGQGKEKLFF. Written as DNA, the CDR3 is TGCGCCAGCAGCCAAGCGGGACAGGGTAAAGAAAAACTGTTTTTT.

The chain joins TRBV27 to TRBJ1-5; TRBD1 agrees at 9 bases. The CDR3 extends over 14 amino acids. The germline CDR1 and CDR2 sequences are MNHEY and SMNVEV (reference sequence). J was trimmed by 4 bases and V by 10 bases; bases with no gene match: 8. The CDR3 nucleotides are TGTGCCAAGCCTTGGACAGGGGAGAATCAGCCCCAGCATTTT. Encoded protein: CAKPWTGENQPQHF.